The present T cell receptor (beta chain) was sequenced within a study of a mutant IDH1 vaccine in newly diagnosed glioma. TCRdb's copy holds only in-frame clones and misses some; the assay was immunoSEQ multiplex PCR. The repertoire holds about 44,000 clones, with 80% to 95% as singletons. CDR1 is SGDLS, CDR2 YYNGEE, per germline. The V and J ends lost 0 bases and 8 bases respectively, with 11 bases between them. The CDR3 runs to 14 residues. As for this clone: Its antigen is as yet unknown.

The time point is: week 23, last vaccination. A single vaccine dose contained 300 ug of mutant IDH1 20-mer peptide, and topical imiquimod was used with it. The specimen comprised PBMCs, sampled from a glioma patient whose treatment included an IDH1 peptide vaccine. The chain employs TRBV9 and TRBJ1-4; D possibly corresponds to TRBD1 (5 bases). The sequence derives from a man in his forties or fifties with glioma. CDR3 DNA: TGTGCCAGCAGCGTAGGGCAGGGTGAGGAAAAACTGTTTTTT. The encoded protein is CASSVGQGEEKLFF.